Listed below are T cell receptor beta chains from one sample, sequenced in a study of cytomegalovirus exposure and HLA in healthy donors. Generated by immunoSEQ multiplex PCR, the TCRdb table keeps only in-frame clones and is missing some. The sample records about 95,000 clones, about four fifths being singletons. The sequencing input was PBMCs. Source of these receptors: a woman in her 70s in good health and CMV-seropositive. CDR3s include the opening cysteine and the closing phenylalanine or tryptophan. Each record gives: D gene, V gene, clone size, J gene, CDR3 DNA, CDR3 protein. The D gene is left open where the match is weak. The size field is filled for only some rows; it gives once, few, many or a size class.

d_call: .
v_call: TRBV19
clone_size: .
j_call: TRBJ2-3
cdr3_nt: TGTGCCAGTAGTATTATTCCCAGTACAGATACGCAGTATTTT
cdr3_aa: CASSIIPSTDTQYF

d_call: TRBD2
v_call: TRBV28
clone_size: .
j_call: TRBJ2-7
cdr3_nt: TGTGCCAGCACCCCGAGGGGGACTAGCGTTGACGAGCAGTACTTC
cdr3_aa: CASTPRGTSVDEQYF

d_call: TRBD2
v_call: TRBV5-1
clone_size: .
j_call: TRBJ2-3
cdr3_nt: TGCGCCAGCAGCCTGGGGATAGCGGGAGGCCTACGCGGCACAGATACGCAGTATTTT
cdr3_aa: CASSLGIAGGLRGTDTQYF

d_call: .
v_call: TRBV7-9
clone_size: .
j_call: TRBJ1-1
cdr3_nt: TGTGCCAGCATTCCCAGGGGCGATACTGAAGCTTTCTTT
cdr3_aa: CASIPRGDTEAFF

d_call: TRBD1
v_call: TRBV11-3
clone_size: .
j_call: TRBJ1-2
cdr3_nt: TGTGCCAGCAGCACCCGGGACAGGCCCAACTATGGCTACACCTTC
cdr3_aa: CASSTRDRPNYGYTF

d_call: TRBD2
v_call: TRBV7-9
clone_size: .
j_call: TRBJ2-1
cdr3_nt: TGTGCCAGCAGGACTAGCGGGGGCTACAATGAGCAGTTCTTC
cdr3_aa: CASRTSGGYNEQFF

d_call: TRBD1
v_call: TRBV6-6
clone_size: .
j_call: TRBJ2-2
cdr3_nt: TGTGCCAGCAGCCGCTGGACAGGGAGTACCGGGGAGCTGTTTTTT
cdr3_aa: CASSRWTGSTGELFF

d_call: TRBD2
v_call: TRBV28
clone_size: few
j_call: TRBJ2-7
cdr3_nt: TGTGCCAGCAGCTGGGGAGGGAGTTCCTACGAGCAGTACTTC
cdr3_aa: CASSWGGSSYEQYF

d_call: .
v_call: TRBV29-1
clone_size: .
j_call: TRBJ1-1
cdr3_nt: TGCAGCGGGGGAGGGGGTTCGGGCACTGAAGCTTTCTTT
cdr3_aa: CSGGGGSGTEAFF

d_call: TRBD1
v_call: TRBV7-2
clone_size: .
j_call: TRBJ2-5
cdr3_nt: TGTGCCAGCAGCTCGGGACAGGGGAGAGGGACCCAGTACTTC
cdr3_aa: CASSSGQGRGTQYF

d_call: TRBD1
v_call: TRBV7-2
clone_size: .
j_call: TRBJ1-2
cdr3_nt: TGTGCCAGCAGCTTAGTGGGGCAGGGGGTAGATGGCTACACCTTC
cdr3_aa: CASSLVGQGVDGYTF

d_call: .
v_call: TRBV30
clone_size: .
j_call: TRBJ2-7
cdr3_nt: TGTGCCTGCACTTCGGGGAAGTACGAGCAGTACTTC
cdr3_aa: CACTSGKYEQYF

d_call: TRBD2
v_call: TRBV18
clone_size: once
j_call: TRBJ2-1
cdr3_nt: TGTGCCAGCTCACCAGGACTAGCGGAGTACAATGAGCAGTTCTTC
cdr3_aa: CASSPGLAEYNEQFF

d_call: TRBD2
v_call: TRBV28
clone_size: .
j_call: TRBJ2-1
cdr3_nt: TGTGCCAGCAGTCCCCCGGGACTAGCGGCCTACAATGAGCAGTTCTTC
cdr3_aa: CASSPPGLAAYNEQFF

d_call: .
v_call: TRBV7-2
clone_size: .
j_call: TRBJ1-6
cdr3_nt: TGTGCCAGCAGCCCATCGACAGTTCCCAATTCACCCCTCCACTTT
cdr3_aa: CASSPSTVPNSPLHF

d_call: .
v_call: TRBV30
clone_size: .
j_call: TRBJ1-1
cdr3_nt: TGTGCCTGGAGTGGGGAGGTCACTGAAGCTTTCTTT
cdr3_aa: CAWSGEVTEAFF

d_call: .
v_call: TRBV7-9
clone_size: .
j_call: TRBJ1-5
cdr3_nt: TGTTCCAGCAGCCCGGGGGGGAATCAGCCCCAGCATTTT
cdr3_aa: CSSSPGGNQPQHF

d_call: .
v_call: TRBV19
clone_size: .
j_call: TRBJ1-2
cdr3_nt: TGTGCCAGTAGTACGGTAGACAAAGGTTCCGACTATGGCTACACCTTC
cdr3_aa: CASSTVDKGSDYGYTF

d_call: TRBD2
v_call: TRBV7-9
clone_size: .
j_call: TRBJ2-5
cdr3_nt: TGTGCCAGCAGCTTAGGAGGTAGCGGGAGGCTCGAGACCCAGTACTTC
cdr3_aa: CASSLGGSGRLETQYF

d_call: .
v_call: TRBV30
clone_size: .
j_call: TRBJ2-5
cdr3_nt: TGTGCCTGGAGCCCTCCGGGTCGCATGGGTGAGACCCAGTACTTC
cdr3_aa: CAWSPPGRMGETQYF

d_call: .
v_call: TRBV5-1
clone_size: .
j_call: TRBJ2-6
cdr3_nt: .
cdr3_aa: CASRPGRWGTGANAMTF

d_call: .
v_call: TRBV11-3
clone_size: .
j_call: TRBJ2-3
cdr3_nt: TGTGCCAGCAGCCCCCCTGTCACAGATACGCAGTATTTT
cdr3_aa: CASSPPVTDTQYF

d_call: TRBD1
v_call: TRBV11-2
clone_size: .
j_call: TRBJ2-5
cdr3_nt: TGTGCCAGCAGGCGCCCCGGGACAGGGACAGAGACCCAGTACTTC
cdr3_aa: CASRRPGTGTETQYF

d_call: TRBD2
v_call: TRBV7-9
clone_size: once
j_call: TRBJ2-2
cdr3_nt: TGTGCCAGCAGCTTAGATTCGGGGGGCACCGGGGAGCTGTTTTTT
cdr3_aa: CASSLDSGGTGELFF

d_call: .
v_call: TRBV19
clone_size: .
j_call: TRBJ1-4
cdr3_nt: TGTGCAAGTAATGGCAGGGGTTTTCTGAGTGAAAAACTGTTTTTT
cdr3_aa: CASNGRGFLSEKLFF

d_call: TRBD1
v_call: TRBV7-2
clone_size: .
j_call: TRBJ1-1
cdr3_nt: TGTGCCAGCAGCTTAGGGGACAGAGACACTGAAGCTTTCTTT
cdr3_aa: CASSLGDRDTEAFF